This entry lists 28 T cell receptor beta chains sequenced from one sample in a study of sequential checkpoint blockade in melanoma. This table comes from immunoSEQ multiplex PCR, and its TCRdb copy is limited to in-frame clones, with some not included. Of about 6,100 clones in the sample, approximately 50% were seen once. Specified treatment: randomized to nivolumab then ipilimumab (arm A) or the reverse (arm B). Sequences were derived from CD8+ T cells sorted from blood (inferred from file names), sampled from a patient given nivolumab and ipilimumab in sequence. The receptors here all came from a human donor with melanoma.

The genes are TRBV5-8 and TRBJ1-1, with 7 positions matching TRBD1. Germline assignment: CDR1 SGHTS and CDR2 YDEGEE. The ends lost 4 bases at V and 1 base at J; junction bases unmatched: 10. This CDR3 contains 16 residues. CDR3 region: CASSARDSATNTEAFF. CDR3 nucleotides: TGTGCCAGCAGCGCCCGGGACAGCGCTACGAACACTGAAGCTTTCTTT.

The rearrangement uses TRBV9 and TRBJ2-7; 10 bases are a match to TRBD2. Germline values: CDR1 SGDLS, CDR2 YYNGEE. This CDR3 has 14 residues. J was trimmed by 2 bases and V by 5 bases; bases with no gene match: 4. Written as DNA, the CDR3 is TGTGCCAGCAGTCCTAGCGGGAGCACCTACGAGCAGTACTTC. Translated, it gives CASSPSGSTYEQYF.

This clone has more than one count but fewer than ten. The V gene is TRBV19, the J gene TRBJ1-1; a weak D match, TRBD1 (6 bases). The CDR3 totals 14 residues. From germline, CDR1 is LNHDA and CDR2 SQIVND (reference sequence). The ends were cut back, 5 bases at V and 5 bases at J, with 15 bases in the middle. CDR3 coding DNA: TGTGCCAGTAGTTTCTCCGATCAGGGGACTGAAGCTTTCTTT. Translated, it gives CASSFSDQGTEAFF. Variable domain in full (rest from reference TRBV19 and TRBJ1-1): DGGITQSPKYLFRKEGQNVTLSCEQNLNHDAMYWYRQDPGQGLRLIYYSQIVNDFQKGDIAEGYSVSREKKESFPLTVTSAQKNPTAFYLCASSFSDQGTEAFFGQGTRLTVV.

This chain links TRBV2 with TRBJ2-7; no definite D call. CDR1 is SNHLY, CDR2 FYNNEI, per germline. The CDR3 length is 13 residues. V lost 7 bases, J lost 4 bases, and 14 bases lay in between. CDR3 DNA: TGTGCCAGCACCGCTCCAGGCGCATACGAGCAGTACTTC. Its protein is CASTAPGAYEQYF.

This chain connects TRBV6-5 to TRBJ2-1; a possible D gene is TRBD1 (5 bases). This CDR3 contains 14 residues. V was trimmed by 0 bases and J by 6 bases, leaving 9 bases between them. In germline, CDR1 is MNHEY, CDR2 SVGAGI. CDR3 nucleotide sequence: TGTGCCAGCAGTTACTCAGGGGTGGGCAATGAGCAGTTCTTC. As protein: CASSYSGVGNEQFF.

This clone showed up just a few times. V and J are TRBV29-1 and TRBJ2-1; 9 bases are shared with TRBD2. The ends lost 2 bases at V and 2 bases at J; junction bases unmatched: 7. This CDR3 comprises 16 residues. Looked up from germline, CDR1 is SQVTM and CDR2 is ANQGSEA. The CDR3 here is CSVETFSSGTYNEQFF. In DNA form, the CDR3 reads TGCAGCGTTGAAACCTTTTCTAGCGGGACCTACAATGAGCAGTTCTTC.

V is TRBV13 and J is TRBJ2-1; D is unresolved. The V gene's germline CDR1 is PRHDT and CDR2 FYEKMQ (reference sequence). V was clipped by 0 bases and J by 7 bases, with 7 bases between them. This CDR3 contains 13 residues. CDR3 coding DNA: TGTGCCAGCAGCTTAGGCTGGAGTAATGAGCAGTTCTTC. Amino acid sequence: CASSLGWSNEQFF.

The chain uses TRBV7-8 and TRBJ2-1, with TRBD1 as a possible D gene (5 bases). The V and J ends lost 4 bases and 9 bases respectively, with 16 bases between them. Germline V gene data show CDR1 as SGHVS and CDR2 as FQNEAQ. The CDR3 is 14 amino acids. The CDR3 DNA reads as TGTGCCAGCAGCTCTGGGGCTCTCACGGGTGAGCAGTTCTTC. It is translated as CASSSGALTGEQFF.

The rearrangement links TRBV4-1 to TRBJ2-3, with 9 bases identical to TRBD2. This CDR3 comprises 15 residues. Trimming took 6 bases from V and 5 from J; bases not matched to a gene: 9. Germline CDR1 is MGHRA and CDR2 is YSYEKL. CDR3: CASRPGRGGLDTQYF. CDR3 nucleotide sequence: TGCGCCAGCAGACCAGGGCGGGGGGGCCTAGATACGCAGTATTTT.

This rearrangement joins TRBV2 to TRBJ2-1, with D perhaps TRBD1 (6 bases). The V end was cut by 6 bases, the J end by 2 bases, with 11 bases between. The CDR3 consists of 14 residues. Germline V gives CDR1 SNHLY, CDR2 FYNNEI. CDR3 DNA sequence: TGTGCCAGCAGCCGGGACACCACCTACAATGAGCAGTTCTTC. It yields the protein CASSRDTTYNEQFF.

The chain links TRBV5-6 to TRBJ2-7, with D tentatively TRBD1 (6 bases). The V gene lost 4 bases and the J gene lost 2 bases, with 10 bases spanning the gap. The CDR3 consists of 13 residues. CDR1 is SGHDT and CDR2 is YYEEEE in the germline V gene. CDR3 bases: TGTGCCAGCAGCCCATGGGGGCCCTACGAGCAGTACTTC. Translation gives CASSPWGPYEQYF.

V and J are TRBV11-2 and TRBJ1-6; 12 bases fit TRBD1. Germline values: CDR1 SGHAT, CDR2 FQNNGV. J gave up 9 bases and V 2 bases, and 11 bases lay outside the gene matches. There are 18 residues in the CDR3. The CDR3 region is CASSLPGQGAIIASPLHF. Written as DNA, the CDR3 is TGTGCCAGCAGCTTACCGGGACAGGGGGCGATCATCGCTTCACCCCTCCACTTT.

This clone has a handful of counts. The genes are TRBV11-2 and TRBJ2-7; D gene uncertain. V lost 0 bases, J lost 3 bases, and 12 bases lay in between. The CDR3 contains 15 residues. Per germline, CDR1 SGHAT and CDR2 FQNNGV. This CDR3 is CASSLDGSVYYEQYF. CDR3 sequence (DNA): TGTGCCAGCAGCTTAGACGGGTCCGTATACTACGAGCAGTACTTC.

V usage is TRBV4-1 and J usage is TRBJ2-5; a possible D gene is TRBD2 (6 bases). Germline CDR1 is MGHRA and CDR2 is YSYEKL. The V gene lost 4 bases and the J gene lost 3 bases, with 15 bases spanning the gap. This CDR3 region has 15 residues. In DNA, the CDR3 is TGCGCCAGCAGCCTTGGTAGCGGACTAAAAGAGACCCAGTACTTC. It encodes CASSLGSGLKETQYF.

This clone qualifies as medium-sized. The chain employs TRBV2 and TRBJ2-7; no definite D call. Germline V gene data show CDR1 as SNHLY and CDR2 as FYNNEI. This CDR3 region has 13 residues. With 7 bases removed from V and 0 bases from J, the gap between germline ends came to 10 bases. CDR3 DNA sequence: TGTGCCAGCACTGTAGAGAGCTCCTACGAGCAGTACTTC. It encodes CASTVESSYEQYF.

V usage is TRBV30 and J usage is TRBJ2-4, with 7 bases matching TRBD1. The better agreement between TRBJ2-7 and the DNA end casts doubt on the J call. The germline CDR1 and CDR2 sequences are GTSNPN and SVGIG (reference sequence). The CDR3 contains 14 residues. The CDR3 coding sequence is TGTGCCTGGGCCCAGGGACAGCGAATTTTCGAGCAGTACTTC. Amino acids: CAWAQGQRIFEQYF.

The chain uses TRBV7-9 and TRBJ1-2; D not resolved. The CDR3 is made up of 11 amino acids. Germline assignment: CDR1 SEHNR and CDR2 FQNEAQ (reference sequence). V lost 1 base and J 7 bases, leaving 4 bases between the germline ends. The CDR3 protein is CASSLGLGYTF. CDR3 sequence (DNA): TGTGCCAGCAGCTTAGGTCTTGGCTACACCTTC.

The genes are TRBV6-5 and TRBJ2-7; 7 bases are shared with TRBD2. The CDR3 has 12 residues. V gave up 0 bases and J gave up 7 bases; unmatched junction bases: 0. CDR1 and CDR2 (germline): MNHEY, SVGAGI. CDR3 nucleotide sequence: TGTGCCAGCAGTTACTCGGGGGGGGAGCAGTACTTC. This sequence encodes CASSYSGGEQYF.

The chain has TRBV5-6 and TRBJ2-1, with D perhaps matching TRBD2 (5 bases). Per the germline V gene, CDR1 is SGHDT and CDR2 is YYEEEE. With 0 bases removed from V and 9 bases from J, the gap between germline ends came to 16 bases. CDR3 length: 15 residues. DNA of the CDR3: TGTGCCAGCAGCTTGGGATTTACGGGGATCGGTGAGCAGTTCTTC. Protein product: CASSLGFTGIGEQFF. The full variable domain, with the rest looked up from reference TRBV5-6 and TRBJ2-1, is DAGVTQSPTHLIKTRGQQVTLRCSPKSGHDTVSWYQQALGQGPQFIFQYYEEEERQRGNFPDRFSGHQFPNYSSELNVNALLLGDSALYLCASSLGFTGIGEQFFGPGTRLTVL.

This clone has only a few counts. The V gene is TRBV2, the J gene TRBJ2-3, with 11 nucleotides matching TRBD2. The CDR3 totals 18 residues. The V gene's germline CDR1 is SNHLY and CDR2 FYNNEI. The J segment lost 0 bases and the V segment lost 1 base, leaving 6 bases of the junction unmatched. CDR3 sequence: CASSEEGLADPSTDTQYF. The CDR3 DNA is TGTGCCAGCAGTGAAGAGGGACTAGCGGACCCAAGCACAGATACGCAGTATTTT.

This rearrangement joins TRBV4-1 to TRBJ2-1, with TRBD2 matching over 12 bases. The CDR3 is 15 residues long. The V and J ends lost 2 bases and 6 bases, in that order; junction bases with no gene match: 2. CDR1 and CDR2 (germline): MGHRA, YSYEKL. CDR3 residues: CASSQLAGGINEQFF. The CDR3 DNA is TGCGCCAGCAGCCAACTAGCGGGAGGGATCAATGAGCAGTTCTTC.

The CDR3 is CASSAVLAENEKLFF. The CDR3 bases are TGTGCCAGTAGTGCGGTTTTGGCAGAAAATGAAAAACTGTTTTTT. The rearrangement links TRBV19 to TRBJ1-4; D unresolved. CDR3 length: 15 residues. In germline, CDR1 is LNHDA, CDR2 SQIVND (reference sequence). Trimming took off 5 bases at V and 5 bases at J, with 15 bases between the two ends.

This clone rates as medium-sized (0.01 to 0.1%). The chain links TRBV9 to TRBJ1-1; the match to TRBD1 covers 7 bases. V shed 4 bases, J shed 0 bases, and the junction held 9 bases outside the gene matches. The CDR3 consists of 16 residues. The germline CDR1 and CDR2 sequences are SGDLS and YYNGEE. Written as DNA, the CDR3 is TGTGCCAGCAGCCAAGAACAGGGGCCCTTGAACACTGAAGCTTTCTTT. Its protein is CASSQEQGPLNTEAFF.

The chain combines TRBV4-1 with TRBJ1-3, with D perhaps matching TRBD1 (5 bases). Trimming pared 0 bases from V and 2 bases from J, leaving 11 bases between. Germline V gene lookup returns CDR1 MGHRA and CDR2 YSYEKL. CDR3 length: 16 amino acids. CDR3 sequence: CASSQEPRVAGNTIYF. DNA for the CDR3: TGCGCCAGCAGCCAAGAGCCCAGGGTGGCTGGAAACACCATATATTTT.

This clone was seen only a few times. The gene calls are TRBV7-8 and TRBJ2-5; TRBD1 might be the D (6 bases). The closer fit of TRBJ2-7 to the DNA end suggests the J call may be wrong. CDR3 length equals 15 residues. The germline V gene encodes CDR1 SGHVS and CDR2 FQNEAQ. The CDR3 sequence: CASSLVQGPSYEQYF. The CDR3 DNA reads as TGTGCCAGCAGCTTAGTACAGGGCCCCTCCTACGAGCAGTACTTC.

The V call is TRBV5-5, the J call TRBJ2-7, with 13 bases fitting TRBD2. V lost 3 bases, J lost 7 bases, and 7 bases stayed unmatched. Germline CDR1 is SGHKS and CDR2 is YYEKEE (reference sequence). This CDR3 comprises 15 residues. The CDR3 DNA reads as TGTGCCAGCAGCTCACTAGCGGGAGGGCCGGAGGAGCAGTACTTC. Translation: CASSSLAGGPEEQYF.

The chain has TRBV19 and TRBJ2-7; D is perhaps TRBD2 (7 bases). Germline V gene lookup returns CDR1 LNHDA and CDR2 SQIVND (reference sequence). V dropped 4 bases and J dropped 2 bases, with 18 bases sitting between them. The CDR3 totals 16 residues. For the CDR3, the DNA is TGTGCCAGTAGTAGGGGAGGGGGTTTAATCCCCTACGAGCAGTACTTC. It specifies CASSRGGGLIPYEQYF.

This clone came up a few times. The chain has TRBV7-9 and TRBJ1-1; D is undetermined. The length of the CDR3 is 12 residues. Trimming took off 1 base at V and 7 bases at J, with 7 bases between the two ends. Germline assignment: CDR1 SEHNR and CDR2 FQNEAQ (reference sequence). The CDR3 DNA follows: TGTGCCAGCAGCTTAGAATTTTATGAAGCTTTCTTT. Protein: CASSLEFYEAFF.